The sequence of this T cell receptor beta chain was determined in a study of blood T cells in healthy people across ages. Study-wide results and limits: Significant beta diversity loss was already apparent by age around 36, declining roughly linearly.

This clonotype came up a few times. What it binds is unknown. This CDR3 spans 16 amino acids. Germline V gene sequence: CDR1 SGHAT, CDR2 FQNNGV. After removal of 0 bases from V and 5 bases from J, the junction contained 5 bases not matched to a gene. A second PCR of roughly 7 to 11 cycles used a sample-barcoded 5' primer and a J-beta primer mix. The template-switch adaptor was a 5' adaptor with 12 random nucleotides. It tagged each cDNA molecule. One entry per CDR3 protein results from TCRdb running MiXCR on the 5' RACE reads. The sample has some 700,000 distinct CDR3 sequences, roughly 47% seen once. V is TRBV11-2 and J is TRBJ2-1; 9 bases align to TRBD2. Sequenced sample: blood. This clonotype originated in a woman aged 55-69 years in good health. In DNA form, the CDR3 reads TGTGCCAGCAGCTTAGATTGGGCTAGCGGGGACAATGAGCAGTTCTTC. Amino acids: CASSLDWASGDNEQFF.